These T cell receptor beta chains were read from a single sample in a study of response to subunit inactivated influenza vaccine. TCRdb passed the RT-PCR reads through MiXCR, listing each CDR3 protein once. Among about 530,000 distinct CDR3 sequences, roughly 10% were seen once, and the ten largest hold about a tenth. The specimen was PBMCs from blood, collected on the day of vaccination. These receptors came from a man aged 50 to 60 who received an inactivated influenza vaccine. Both conserved end residues are part of each CDR3. The D gene is left open where the match is weak. Only some rows state a clone size, as once, few, many or a class for expanded clones.

v_gene,j_gene,d_gene,abundance,CDR3nt,CDR3aa
TRBV11-2,TRBJ1-2,-,many,TGTGCCAGCAGCTTAGGGCGGCAGGTCTATGGCTACACCTTC,CASSLGRQVYGYTF
TRBV3-1,TRBJ2-1,-,few,TGTGCCAGCAGCCAGCCTGGGAGCGGTGAGCAGTTCTTC,CASSQPGSGEQFF
TRBV7-9,TRBJ1-1,TRBD1,few,TGTGCCAGCAGCCACGTCGGGACAGGGTCTACTGAAGCTTTCTTT,CASSHVGTGSTEAFF
TRBV29-1,TRBJ2-1,-,many,TGCAGCTCCAGTGGGGGGACTTACAATGAGCAGTTCTTC,CSSSGGTYNEQFF
TRBV5-5,TRBJ1-5,-,few,TGTGCCAGCAGCTTCTTAGCGGGGAATCAGCCCCAGCATTTT,CASSFLAGNQPQHF
TRBV5-1,TRBJ2-7,TRBD1,few,TGCGCCAGCAGCCGAAGCCCGGGACAGGGGGCCCGGTCCTACGAGCAGTACTTC,CASSRSPGQGARSYEQYF
TRBV27,TRBJ2-1,TRBD2,-,TGTGCCAGCAGTACCCGGACTAGACCGGGTAACAATGAGCAGTTCTTC,CASSTRTRPGNNEQFF
TRBV7-9,TRBJ2-2,-,many,TGTGCCAGCAGCTTAGCGTTCGGACAGACTAACACCGGGGAGCTGTTTTTT,CASSLAFGQTNTGELFF
TRBV12-3/TRBV12-4,TRBJ2-2,-,few,TGTGCCAGCAGTTATCAGCAGAGCACCGGGGAGCTGTTTTTT,CASSYQQSTGELFF
TRBV3-1,TRBJ1-1,TRBD1,-,TGTGCCAGCAGCCAAACAGGGGGTTACAACACTGAAGCTTTCTTT,CASSQTGGYNTEAFF
TRBV5-6,TRBJ2-7,-,-,TGTGCCAGCAGAGAGCTAATGGACGGATCCTACGAGCAGTACTTC,CASRELMDGSYEQYF
TRBV7-2,TRBJ1-6,-,-,TGTGCCAGCAGCTTAGTAGGTCGCAGATTTTATAATTCACCCCTCCACTTT,CASSLVGRRFYNSPLHF
TRBV7-2,TRBJ2-3,-,few,TGTGCCAGCAGCTTAGGGGGCCCTACCGGCGGGAATACGCAGTATTTT,CASSLGGPTGGNTQYF
TRBV7-2,TRBJ2-3,-,few,TGTGCCAGCAGCCCATTCTACTACGGCGACGATACGCAGTATTTT,CASSPFYYGDDTQYF
TRBV3-1,TRBJ1-5,-,few,TGTGCCAGCAGCCAAGAGTCCAGTAATCAGCCCCAGCATTTT,CASSQESSNQPQHF
TRBV5-1,TRBJ2-1,TRBD1,-,TGCGCCAGCAGCTGGGCACAGGGGGCCAACAATGAGCAGTTCTTC,CASSWAQGANNEQFF